This is a list of T cell receptor beta chains from one sample in a study of OX40 agonist ivuxolimab in advanced cancers. Method: immunoSEQ multiplex PCR; TCRdb's copy keeps in-frame clones and lacks some. The sample includes some 41,000 clones, around 86% of them seen just once. The source material was CD4+ or CD8+ T cells sorted from blood, sampled in a trial of the OX40 agonist ivuxolimab. The receptor set was obtained from an adult with an advanced solid tumor such as melanoma, head and neck, liver or kidney cancer. CDR3s include the opening cysteine and the closing phenylalanine or tryptophan. The order of the fields is V gene, J gene, CDR3 length, clone size, CDR3 protein. A row's size may be missing; if present it is once, few, many or a size class.

V gene: TRBV5-4; J gene: TRBJ2-3; CDR3 length: 13; clone size: -; CDR3 protein: CASSRSKGDTQYF
V gene: TRBV11-2; J gene: TRBJ1-1; CDR3 length: 14; clone size: -; CDR3 protein: CASSPDRVRTEAFF
V gene: TRBV2; J gene: TRBJ2-7; CDR3 length: 10; clone size: -; CDR3 protein: CAKVAYEQYF
V gene: TRBV6-5; J gene: TRBJ1-1; CDR3 length: 13; clone size: -; CDR3 protein: CASTVPGGTEAFF
V gene: TRBV5-1; J gene: TRBJ2-1; CDR3 length: 16; clone size: -; CDR3 protein: CASSFSTNGRGNEQFF
V gene: TRBV7-6; J gene: TRBJ1-5; CDR3 length: 18; clone size: -; CDR3 protein: CASSLTQGYGYSNQPQHF
V gene: TRBV2; J gene: TRBJ1-3; CDR3 length: 14; clone size: -; CDR3 protein: CASSQDISGNTIYF
V gene: TRBV5-1; J gene: TRBJ2-7; CDR3 length: 14; clone size: -; CDR3 protein: CASSFDRGPDEQYF
V gene: TRBV5-5; J gene: TRBJ2-7; CDR3 length: 15; clone size: -; CDR3 protein: CASSPTGGISYEQYF
V gene: TRBV18; J gene: TRBJ2-5; CDR3 length: 15; clone size: few; CDR3 protein: CASSPGTGGQETQYF
V gene: TRBV7-3; J gene: TRBJ1-1; CDR3 length: 14; clone size: -; CDR3 protein: CASSPGRTNTEAFF
V gene: TRBV18; J gene: TRBJ2-5; CDR3 length: 15; clone size: -; CDR3 protein: CASSPRGGGQETQYF
V gene: TRBV7-9; J gene: TRBJ2-5; CDR3 length: 15; clone size: -; CDR3 protein: CASSDTGRELETQYF
V gene: TRBV5-6; J gene: TRBJ1-2; CDR3 length: 16; clone size: once; CDR3 protein: CASSRTGTASYVGYTF
V gene: TRBV5-1; J gene: TRBJ2-7; CDR3 length: 13; clone size: once; CDR3 protein: CASSLSEGGEQYF
V gene: TRBV6-6; J gene: TRBJ2-5; CDR3 length: 15; clone size: once; CDR3 protein: CASRISGGGQETQYF
V gene: TRBV4-3; J gene: TRBJ1-2; CDR3 length: 15; clone size: -; CDR3 protein: CASSQDQLANYGYTF
V gene: TRBV9; J gene: TRBJ1-4; CDR3 length: 15; clone size: -; CDR3 protein: CASSVGHTTNEKLFF
V gene: TRBV2; J gene: -; CDR3 length: 14; clone size: -; CDR3 protein: CASVEGGHSYEQYF
V gene: TRBV19; J gene: TRBJ2-2; CDR3 length: 16; clone size: -; CDR3 protein: CASSRGQGKDTGELFF
V gene: TRBV5-8; J gene: TRBJ2-7; CDR3 length: 15; clone size: -; CDR3 protein: CASSREQGVSYEQYF
V gene: TRBV19; J gene: TRBJ2-4; CDR3 length: 13; clone size: -; CDR3 protein: CASSIAMTDIQYF
V gene: TRBV11-3; J gene: TRBJ1-2; CDR3 length: 14; clone size: -; CDR3 protein: CASRGAIPLYGYTF
V gene: TRBV11-2; J gene: TRBJ2-3; CDR3 length: 14; clone size: -; CDR3 protein: CASSLVLDPDTQYF
V gene: TRBV11-3; J gene: TRBJ1-1; CDR3 length: 13; clone size: -; CDR3 protein: CASSLFGGTEAFF
V gene: TRBV5-1; J gene: TRBJ1-2; CDR3 length: 15; clone size: -; CDR3 protein: CASSLGGLPLHGYTF
V gene: TRBV4-3; J gene: TRBJ1-1; CDR3 length: 13; clone size: few; CDR3 protein: CASSQTGNTEAFF
V gene: TRBV27; J gene: TRBJ2-1; CDR3 length: 18; clone size: once; CDR3 protein: CASSLETWGGSSYNEQFF
V gene: TRBV5-1; J gene: TRBJ2-6; CDR3 length: 15; clone size: -; CDR3 protein: CASSLPGSGANVLTF
V gene: TRBV7-2; J gene: TRBJ2-3; CDR3 length: 14; clone size: once; CDR3 protein: CASSLEPSTDTQYF
V gene: TRBV6-5; J gene: TRBJ1-1; CDR3 length: 14; clone size: -; CDR3 protein: CASSPKAQHSRAFF
V gene: TRBV6-1; J gene: TRBJ1-5; CDR3 length: 14; clone size: -; CDR3 protein: CATLGGSGNQPQHF
V gene: TRBV6-5; J gene: TRBJ1-6; CDR3 length: 14; clone size: -; CDR3 protein: CASTIGTDNSPLHF
V gene: TRBV6-1; J gene: TRBJ2-7; CDR3 length: 13; clone size: -; CDR3 protein: CASRAGVLGEQYF
V gene: TRBV5-4; J gene: TRBJ1-2; CDR3 length: 13; clone size: -; CDR3 protein: CASSLDPNYGYTF
V gene: TRBV19; J gene: TRBJ1-1; CDR3 length: 13; clone size: -; CDR3 protein: CASSLTGSTEAFF
V gene: TRBV27; J gene: TRBJ1-6; CDR3 length: 19; clone size: few; CDR3 protein: CASSSSRDAVGRRNSPLHF
V gene: TRBV20-1; J gene: TRBJ2-1; CDR3 length: 11; clone size: -; CDR3 protein: CSATETVEQFF
V gene: TRBV19; J gene: TRBJ1-1; CDR3 length: 16; clone size: -; CDR3 protein: CASRPRGVHRNTEAFF